The clone carrying this T cell receptor (beta chain) was found a few times. Its cognate antigen is unknown. This record belongs to a study of T-cell memory formation after mild COVID-19. General observations from the study: CD4+ bias marked clones expanding day 15 to 37, unlike balanced contracting clones. Some clones that responded were present in memory (sampled pre-infection), which suggests cross-reactive memory joined. Largely, contracting CD4+ clones fell within CM and EM, and contracting CD8+ clones within EMRA.

TCRdb used MiXCR to reprocess the 5' RACE reads, holding one entry per CDR3 protein. Of 140,000 or so distinct CDR3 sequences listed, 15% to 20% are singletons. The sequenced material came from PBMCs or a T cell subset sorted from them (not recorded which). The TCR was taken from an adult woman who had mild COVID-19 (a few samples of this study predate the infection). Cell type and time point are not known.

CDR3 region: CASSLGASGSTDTQYF. For the CDR3, the DNA is TGCGCCAGCAGCTTGGGGGCTAGCGGTAGCACAGATACGCAGTATTTT. The rearrangement links TRBV5-1 to TRBJ2-3; 7 bases are shared with TRBD2. CDR1 and CDR2 from the germline V gene are SGHRS and YFSETQ. Trimming cost V 0 bases and J 0 bases; bases outside gene matches: 4. This CDR3 region has 16 residues. Drawing the rest from reference TRBV5-1 and TRBJ2-3, the complete variable domain is KAGVTQTPRYLIKTRGQQVTLSCSPISGHRSVSWYQQTPGQGLQFLFEYFSETQRNKGNFPGRFSGRQFSNSRSEMNVSTLELGDSALYLCASSLGASGSTDTQYFGPGTRLTVL.